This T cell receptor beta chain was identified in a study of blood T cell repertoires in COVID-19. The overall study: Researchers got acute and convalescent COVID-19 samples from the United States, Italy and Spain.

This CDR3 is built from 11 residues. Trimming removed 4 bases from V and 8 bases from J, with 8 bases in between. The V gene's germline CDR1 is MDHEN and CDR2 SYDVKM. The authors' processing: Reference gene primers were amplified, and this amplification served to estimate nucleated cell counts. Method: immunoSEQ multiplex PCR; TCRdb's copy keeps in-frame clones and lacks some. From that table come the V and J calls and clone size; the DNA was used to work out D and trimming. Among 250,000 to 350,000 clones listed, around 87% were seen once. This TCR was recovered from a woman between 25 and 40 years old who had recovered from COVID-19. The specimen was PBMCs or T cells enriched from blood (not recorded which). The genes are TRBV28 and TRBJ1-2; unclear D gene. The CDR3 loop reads CASSSARGYTF. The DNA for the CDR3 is TGTGCCAGCAGTTCCGCTCGGGGCTACACCTTC.